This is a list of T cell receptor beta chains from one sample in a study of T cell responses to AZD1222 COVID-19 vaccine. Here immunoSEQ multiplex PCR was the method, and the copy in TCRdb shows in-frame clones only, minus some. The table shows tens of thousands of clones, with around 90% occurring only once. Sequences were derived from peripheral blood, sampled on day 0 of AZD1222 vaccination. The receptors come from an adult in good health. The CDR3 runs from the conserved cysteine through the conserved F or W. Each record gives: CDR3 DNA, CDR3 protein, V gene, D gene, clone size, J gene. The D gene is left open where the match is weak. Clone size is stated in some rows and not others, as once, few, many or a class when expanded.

DNA: TGCGCCAGCAGCTCGACGGTGAACACTGAAGCTTTCTTT
CDR3: CASSSTVNTEAFF
V: TRBV5-1
D: .
size: .
J: TRBJ1-1

DNA: TGCGCCAGCAGCTTCGGGTACACTAATGAAAAACTGTTTTTT
CDR3: CASSFGYTNEKLFF
V: TRBV5-1
D: .
size: .
J: TRBJ1-4

DNA: TGTGCCAGCAGCCGAGGACTAGCGGGAGGCACCTACAATGAGCAGTTCTTC
CDR3: CASSRGLAGGTYNEQFF
V: TRBV27
D: TRBD2
size: .
J: TRBJ2-1

DNA: TGTGCCAGCAGCTGGGGCCCGAAGGGGTACGAGCAGTACTTC
CDR3: CASSWGPKGYEQYF
V: TRBV5-5
D: .
size: .
J: TRBJ2-7

DNA: TGTGCCAGCAGCTTTTTGCGGGTAGATAACACTGAAGCTTTCTTT
CDR3: CASSFLRVDNTEAFF
V: TRBV7-9
D: .
size: .
J: TRBJ1-1

DNA: TGTGCCAGCAGTGAAGAAGGGGGCAGCAATCAGCCCCAGCATTTT
CDR3: CASSEEGGSNQPQHF
V: TRBV6-1
D: TRBD1
size: .
J: TRBJ1-5

DNA: TGTGCCAGTAGGTGGGGAACAAGGGGGAACACTGAAGCTTTCTTT
CDR3: CASRWGTRGNTEAFF
V: TRBV19
D: .
size: .
J: TRBJ1-1

DNA: TGTGCCAGCAGCCAAAAAGGCGGTGAAAAACTGTTTTTT
CDR3: CASSQKGGEKLFF
V: TRBV3-1/TRBV3-2
D: .
size: .
J: TRBJ1-4

DNA: TGTGCCAGCAGCTTAGTGGGGGGCGGACTAGCGGTAGATACGCAGTATTTT
CDR3: CASSLVGGGLAVDTQYF
V: TRBV7-8
D: TRBD2
size: .
J: TRBJ2-3

DNA: TGTGCCAGCAGTCCACTGGACGCCGGCCAGCCCCAGCATTTT
CDR3: CASSPLDAGQPQHF
V: TRBV27
D: .
size: .
J: TRBJ1-5

DNA: TGTGCCAGCAGTTTTCGTCTGGGAGGGGATACTTCGGGCTACACCTTC
CDR3: CASSFRLGGDTSGYTF
V: TRBV28
D: .
size: .
J: TRBJ1-2

DNA: TGTGCCTCCGGGCCGTCAGGGACCACTGAAGCTTTCTTT
CDR3: CASGPSGTTEAFF
V: TRBV7-9
D: .
size: .
J: TRBJ1-1

DNA: TGTGCCAGCAGCGTCGGACCTTCGGGAGGTGAGCCCCAGCATTTT
CDR3: CASSVGPSGGEPQHF
V: TRBV9
D: .
size: .
J: TRBJ1-5

DNA: TGTGCCAGCAGTGACCAGTTGGATAGGGGGCTTATGAACACTGAAGCTTTCTTT
CDR3: CASSDQLDRGLMNTEAFF
V: TRBV6-4
D: TRBD1
size: .
J: TRBJ1-1

DNA: TGTGCCAGCAGTTTATTAGGTGACGAGCAGTACTTC
CDR3: CASSLLGDEQYF
V: TRBV27
D: .
size: .
J: TRBJ2-7

DNA: TGTGCCACCAGCAGAGACAGGGGGCGTACCTATGGCTACACCTTC
CDR3: CATSRDRGRTYGYTF
V: TRBV15
D: TRBD1
size: .
J: TRBJ1-2

DNA: TGTGCCAGCAGTTTGGAGTCCGACACTGAAGCTTTCTTT
CDR3: CASSLESDTEAFF
V: TRBV28
D: .
size: .
J: TRBJ1-1

DNA: TGCGCCAGCAGCCAAGATCGTGCACACCCAGCCAAAAACATTCAGTACTTC
CDR3: CASSQDRAHPAKNIQYF
V: TRBV4-3
D: .
size: few
J: TRBJ2-4

DNA: TGTGCCAGCTCACTAGACTTCGAGCAGTACTTC
CDR3: CASSLDFEQYF
V: TRBV18
D: .
size: .
J: TRBJ2-7

DNA: TGTGCCTGGAGTTTGAGGGCGGGAAAACACATATATTTT
CDR3: CAWSLRAGKHIYF
V: TRBV30
D: .
size: .
J: TRBJ1-3

DNA: TGTGCCAGCAGTGAAAATTGGGACAGGGGATACAATGAGCAGTTCTTC
CDR3: CASSENWDRGYNEQFF
V: TRBV2
D: TRBD1
size: .
J: TRBJ2-1

DNA: TGTGCCAGCTCACCCCGCTATAGCGGGGGGTACTCCTACGAGCAGTACTTC
CDR3: CASSPRYSGGYSYEQYF
V: TRBV18
D: TRBD2
size: .
J: TRBJ2-7

DNA: TGCGCCAGCAGCTTGTTAGGGGACACATCCCCTATGAACACTGAAGCTTTCTTT
CDR3: CASSLLGDTSPMNTEAFF
V: TRBV5-1
D: .
size: .
J: TRBJ1-1

DNA: TGTGCCAGCAGTTTCGGTCCAGATACGCAGTATTTT
CDR3: CASSFGPDTQYF
V: TRBV27
D: .
size: .
J: TRBJ2-3

DNA: TGTGCCAGCAGCCGTCTCCCCTCGCGGGGCACAGATACGCAGTATTTT
CDR3: CASSRLPSRGTDTQYF
V: TRBV11-2
D: .
size: .
J: TRBJ2-3

DNA: TGTGCCAGCAGTTCGTTGAACACCGGGGAGCTGTTTTTT
CDR3: CASSSLNTGELFF
V: TRBV6-2/TRBV6-3
D: .
size: .
J: TRBJ2-2

DNA: TGTGCCAGCAGTTACGCGCCGGATTTGACCACCGGGGAGCTGTTTTTT
CDR3: CASSYAPDLTTGELFF
V: TRBV6-5
D: .
size: .
J: TRBJ2-2

DNA: TGTGCAAGTCGCTTAGCGCTTTGGACTAGCGGGCACTCGAACACCGGGGAGCTGTTTTTT
CDR3: CASRLALWTSGHSNTGELFF
V: TRBV12-2
D: .
size: .
J: TRBJ2-2

DNA: TGCGCCAGCAGCTTTCGGGGTTCTGTCCCGCAAGAGACCCAGTACTTC
CDR3: CASSFRGSVPQETQYF
V: TRBV5-1
D: .
size: .
J: TRBJ2-5

DNA: TGTGCCACCAGTGATTTGCAATTTGGACTAGCGGACTCCTACAATGAGCAGTTCTTC
CDR3: CATSDLQFGLADSYNEQFF
V: TRBV24-1
D: TRBD2
size: .
J: TRBJ2-1

DNA: TGCGCCAGCAGCTTGGCCGCTTCCGGGACTGACCCCTACGAGCAGTACTTC
CDR3: CASSLAASGTDPYEQYF
V: TRBV5-1
D: .
size: .
J: TRBJ2-7

DNA: TGTGCCAGCAGCTTACATTCCAGGCTAGCGGATACGAACACCGGGGAGCTGTTTTTT
CDR3: CASSLHSRLADTNTGELFF
V: TRBV7-3
D: TRBD2
size: once
J: TRBJ2-2

DNA: TGTGCCAGCAGCTTCGGACTAGCGGGAGGTCGGGAGCAGTACTTC
CDR3: CASSFGLAGGREQYF
V: TRBV11-2
D: TRBD2
size: .
J: TRBJ2-7

DNA: TGTGCCATCAGTGGAGGTAGACCCTATGGCTACACCTTC
CDR3: CAISGGRPYGYTF
V: TRBV10-3
D: .
size: .
J: TRBJ1-2

DNA: TGTGCCAGCAGCTCTCCTGGACAGGGGGCTGCAGATACGCAGTATTTT
CDR3: CASSSPGQGAADTQYF
V: TRBV7-8
D: TRBD1
size: .
J: TRBJ2-3

DNA: TGTGCCTGGAAGACAGGGCCCACCGGGGAGCTGTTTTTT
CDR3: CAWKTGPTGELFF
V: TRBV30
D: TRBD1
size: .
J: TRBJ2-2

DNA: TGTGCCAGCAGCTTGGCCTTGGGACAGATGCATGGCTACACCTTC
CDR3: CASSLALGQMHGYTF
V: TRBV5-5
D: TRBD1
size: once
J: TRBJ1-2

DNA: TGTGCCAGCAGCTTAGTGGTCGGAACCCCCACGAAAACCGGGGAGCTGTTTTTT
CDR3: CASSLVVGTPTKTGELFF
V: TRBV7-8
D: .
size: .
J: TRBJ2-2

DNA: TGTGCCACCAGTGATCGAGGACCTAACCCGGGACAGGACAACACAGATACGCAGTATTTT
CDR3: CATSDRGPNPGQDNTDTQYF
V: TRBV24-1
D: TRBD1
size: once
J: TRBJ2-3

DNA: TGTGCCAGCAGCTTAGTTCTTTCAGCGGAAAGCTCCTACGAGCAGTACTTC
CDR3: CASSLVLSAESSYEQYF
V: TRBV13
D: .
size: .
J: TRBJ2-7

DNA: TGTGCCAGCAGCCTCGACAGGGGAGGCTACACCTTC
CDR3: CASSLDRGGYTF
V: TRBV3-1/TRBV3-2
D: TRBD1
size: .
J: TRBJ1-2

DNA: TGTGCCAGCAGTGCACAGGGAAATTCCAACACCGGGGAGCTGTTTTTT
CDR3: CASSAQGNSNTGELFF
V: TRBV6-1
D: .
size: .
J: TRBJ2-2

DNA: TGTGCCAGCAGCTTAGGTGGAAACACCATATATTTT
CDR3: CASSLGGNTIYF
V: TRBV7-6
D: .
size: .
J: TRBJ1-3

DNA: TGTGCCAGCAGCTTAGACGGGGGCGGGACTGAAGCTTTCTTT
CDR3: CASSLDGGGTEAFF
V: TRBV7-9
D: .
size: .
J: TRBJ1-1

DNA: TGTGCCAGCAGGGGACAGGATCGTCATGGCTACACCTTC
CDR3: CASRGQDRHGYTF
V: TRBV13
D: TRBD1
size: .
J: TRBJ1-2

DNA: TGCGCCAGCCGCTGGGAAAATGAGCAGTTCTTC
CDR3: CASRWENEQFF
V: TRBV5-1
D: .
size: .
J: TRBJ2-1

DNA: TGCAGTGCGCAGGGAGACACTGAAGCTTTCTTT
CDR3: CSAQGDTEAFF
V: TRBV20-1
D: .
size: .
J: TRBJ1-1

DNA: TGTGCCAGCAGTTTTCAGGGTGTCGCTGAAGCTTTCTTT
CDR3: CASSFQGVAEAFF
V: TRBV12-3/TRBV12-4
D: .
size: .
J: TRBJ1-1

DNA: TGCGCCAGCAGTGAGTCGTGGCAGGACTATGGCTACACCTTC
CDR3: CASSESWQDYGYTF
V: TRBV10-2
D: .
size: once
J: TRBJ1-2

DNA: TGTGCCAGCAGCTTACGGACAGGGGGTAGGGAGACCCAGTACTTC
CDR3: CASSLRTGGRETQYF
V: TRBV11-1
D: TRBD1
size: .
J: TRBJ2-5

DNA: TGTGCCAGCAGCCCTAGTGCCGGGGACTATGGCTACACCTTC
CDR3: CASSPSAGDYGYTF
V: TRBV3-1/TRBV3-2
D: .
size: .
J: TRBJ1-2

DNA: TGTGCCAGCAGTGAGAATTCCAATTCACCCCTCCACTTT
CDR3: CASSENSNSPLHF
V: TRBV2
D: .
size: .
J: TRBJ1-6

DNA: TGTGCCAGCAGGAGACAGGGTGGGAATGAAAAACTGTTTTTT
CDR3: CASRRQGGNEKLFF
V: TRBV6-5
D: TRBD1
size: .
J: TRBJ1-4

DNA: TGTGCCAGCAGCCCTGGACTAGCGGGGAAGTTTGAGACCCAGTACTTC
CDR3: CASSPGLAGKFETQYF
V: TRBV6-2/TRBV6-3
D: TRBD2
size: .
J: TRBJ2-5

DNA: TGTGCCAGCAGTGAGGTTACCGGACAGGGTAGTTCACCCCTCCACTTT
CDR3: CASSEVTGQGSSPLHF
V: TRBV6-1
D: TRBD1
size: .
J: TRBJ1-6

DNA: TGTGCCTGGAGTGCTCCTACCGGGACAGGGGGTGTCGGCACTGAAGCTTTCTTT
CDR3: CAWSAPTGTGGVGTEAFF
V: TRBV30
D: TRBD1
size: .
J: TRBJ1-1

DNA: TGCGCCAGCAGCTGGGGACAGGGTCAAGAGACCCAGTACTTC
CDR3: CASSWGQGQETQYF
V: TRBV5-1
D: TRBD1
size: .
J: TRBJ2-5